This is a list of T cell receptor beta chains from one sample in a study of OX40 agonist ivuxolimab in advanced cancers. Data came from immunoSEQ multiplex PCR; TCRdb stores just in-frame clones and leaves some out. The sample consists of roughly 40,000 clones, 90% of them appearing once. The sample here was CD4+ or CD8+ T cells sorted from blood, taken in a trial of the OX40 agonist ivuxolimab. The receptors originated from an adult with an advanced solid tumor such as melanoma, head and neck, liver or kidney cancer. Each CDR3 is given with its conserved first and last residue. The order of the fields is clone size, D gene, V gene, J gene, CDR3 protein, CDR3 DNA. D genes are given only for firm matches. Only part of the rows carry a size: once, few, many, or a class if the clone is expanded.

-	-	TRBV21-1	TRBJ2-7	CASSQKKGWGSSYEQYF	TGTGCCAGCAGCCAAAAAAAAGGGTGGGGGAGCTCCTACGAGCAGTACTTC
-	TRBD1	TRBV25-1	TRBJ1-1	CASSELAGQGTEAFF	TGTGCCAGCAGTGAATTAGCGGGACAGGGCACTGAAGCTTTCTTT
-	-	TRBV6-5	TRBJ1-5	CASKDGDQPQHF	TGTGCCAGCAAAGACGGGGATCAGCCCCAGCATTTT
-	-	TRBV5-4	TRBJ2-5	CASSLTDQETQYF	TGTGCCAGCAGCTTGACAGATCAAGAGACCCAGTACTTC
-	-	TRBV28	TRBJ1-4	CASRAVGPNEKLFF	TGTGCCAGCAGAGCCGTAGGACCGAATGAAAAACTGTTTTTT
-	-	TRBV6-5	TRBJ1-2	CASSRQFALYGYTF	TGTGCCAGCAGCCGCCAATTTGCCCTCTATGGCTACACCTTC
-	TRBD1	TRBV28	TRBJ1-2	CASSAGGRTSNYGYTF	TGTGCCAGCAGTGCAGGGGGCCGAACCTCCAACTATGGCTACACCTTC
-	TRBD2	TRBV7-2	TRBJ2-7	CASSRGLADSYEQYF	TGTGCCAGCAGCCGGGGACTAGCGGATTCCTACGAGCAGTACTTC
-	-	TRBV5-1	TRBJ2-1	CASSLSGSNEQFF	TGCGCCAGCAGCTTATCAGGGTCTAATGAGCAGTTCTTC
-	-	TRBV10-3	TRBJ2-7	CAISPGYEQYF	TGTGCCATCAGCCCAGGGTACGAGCAGTACTTC
-	-	TRBV4-2	TRBJ1-1	CASTLGHGGPSEAFF	TGTGCCAGCACCTTGGGGCATGGGGGGCCTTCTGAAGCTTTCTTT
-	-	TRBV11-2	TRBJ1-1	CASSPRGYTEAFF	TGTGCCAGCAGCCCGCGGGGGTACACTGAAGCTTTCTTT
-	-	TRBV21-1	TRBJ2-3	CASSKTGLAGYYDSDTQYF	TGTGCCAGCAGCAAAACGGGACTAGCGGGATATTACGACTCGGATACGCAGTATTTT
-	TRBD1	TRBV18	TRBJ2-2	CASSPQGAGLGELFF	TGTGCCAGCTCACCACAGGGGGCCGGACTGGGGGAGCTGTTTTTT
-	-	TRBV7-6	TRBJ1-1	CASSLAANTEAFF	TGTGCCAGCAGCTTAGCAGCGAACACTGAAGCTTTCTTT
few	-	TRBV5-4	TRBJ1-3	CASSLQGGGNTIYF	TGTGCCAGCAGCCTACAGGGCGGGGGAAACACCATATATTTT
once	TRBD2	TRBV5-1	TRBJ2-5	CASSLVRAGVGETQYF	TGCGCCAGCAGCTTGGTTCGAGCGGGAGTGGGCGAGACCCAGTACTTC